This note documents a single T cell receptor beta chain sequence. Its antigen is unidentified. Other DNA sequences in this specimen translate into the identical CDR3. This sample stems from a study of shared clonotypes between healthy human individuals. Study-level points and caveats: Though the depth was large, rarefaction showed that sorted-subset sequencing was incomplete.

Sequenced by immunoSEQ multiplex PCR; TCRdb stores in-frame clones only, minus some. The sample has roughly 530,000 clones, about 95% seen once. The junction had 7 bases not matched to a gene; V was cut back by 2 bases and J by 3 bases. CDR3 size: 16 residues. Germline V gene lookup returns CDR1 SGHVS and CDR2 FNYEAQ. The sequencing input was naive CD4+ T cells sorted from blood. Noted subset: CD45RA+ positively selected. The chain combines TRBV7-6 with TRBJ2-7, with 10 bases that match TRBD2. The TCR sequence derives from a woman aged 30 to 39 in good health. CDR3: CASSLFQLAGHYEQYF. Written as DNA, the CDR3 is TGTGCCAGCAGCTTATTTCAACTAGCGGGACACTACGAGCAGTACTTC.